Only a few counts were recorded for the clone carrying this T cell receptor (beta chain). The entry originates in a study of Graves' ophthalmopathy and Graves' hyperthyroidism. Turning to the study itself: Before any treatment was given, at initial diagnosis, peripheral blood was collected.

Trimming left V 5 bases short and J 5 bases short, with 15 bases between. The CDR3 length is 15 residues. CDR1 and CDR2 from the germline V gene are SEHNR and FQNEAQ (reference sequence). RNA transcripts served as template for amplifying TCR beta CDR3 sequences. Amplification began with first-round RT-PCR using HTBI primers, then second-round multiplex PCR was performed. TCRdb recomputed calls from the multiplex PCR reads with MiXCR, one row per CDR3 protein. The table has fewer than 600,000 distinct CDR3 sequences, 14% seen once; the top ten hold 9.5% to 10%. The sample comprised blood. The sequence came from a woman in her 30s with Graves' ophthalmopathy. This chain uses TRBV7-9 with TRBJ1-4, with D perhaps matching TRBD1 (5 bases). The CDR3 bases are TGTGCCAGCAGCCCGAGTGGGGGTATGAATGAAAAACTGTTTTTT. Translation: CASSPSGGMNEKLFF.